This T cell receptor (beta chain) stems from a study of CD4+ T cells in melanoma. Points from the study as a whole: CD8+ T cell, macrophage and B cell function reportedly correlated with neoantigen-specific CD4+ T cells. In melanoma, neoantigen-specific CD4+ T cells reportedly differed in differentiation state.

This clone has just a few counts. Antigen: not known. The data were produced by immunoSEQ multiplex PCR, yet TCRdb's version contains in-frame clones alone and is incomplete. The data show roughly 9,900 clones, approximately 61% seen once. The clonotype originates from a human donor with melanoma. Sequencing was performed on cells from a culture (not recorded whether cultured in vitro).

CDR3 residues: CASPDSSYEQYF. CDR3 DNA sequence: TGTGCCAGCCCTGACAGTTCCTACGAGCAGTACTTC. The chain has TRBV6-1 and TRBJ2-7; D might be TRBD1 (5 bases). Germline-derived CDR1 and CDR2 are MNHNS and SASEGT. V was clipped by 8 bases and J by 1 base, with 9 bases between them. The CDR3 has 12 amino acids.